The 3 T cell receptor beta chains below were found in one sample sequenced in a study of T cell responses to AZD1222 COVID-19 vaccine. Repertoires were generated with immunoSEQ multiplex PCR, while TCRdb's copy carries only in-frame clones and drops some. The table shows roughly 180,000 clones, with roughly 94% occurring only once. Source: peripheral blood, taken on day 0 of AZD1222 vaccination. Receptors were obtained from an adult in good health.

The rearrangement joins TRBV9 to TRBJ2-5; 10 bases match TRBD2. Germline V CDR1 and CDR2: SGDLS, YYNGEE. J gave up 5 bases and V 0 bases, and 4 bases lay outside the gene matches. The CDR3 has 15 residues. The CDR3 DNA reads TGTGCCAGCAGCGTAGTAGCGGGAGGCGTCGAGACCCAGTACTTC. Translated, it gives CASSVVAGGVETQYF.

J is TRBJ1-1 and V is TRBV27, with TRBD1 as a possible D gene (5 bases). V shed 4 bases and J shed 2 bases, with 14 bases lying between them. The CDR3 has 15 residues. Germline CDR1 reads MNHEY; CDR2 reads SMNVEV (reference sequence). The CDR3 is CASSSFQGLNTEAFF. Here the CDR3 DNA reads TGTGCCAGCAGTTCTTTCCAGGGACTTAACACTGAAGCTTTCTTT.

This rearrangement joins TRBV6-5 to TRBJ2-7; D is possibly TRBD1 or TRBD2 (5 bases each). Per the germline V gene, CDR1 is MNHEY and CDR2 is SVGAGI. With 10 bases removed from V and 6 bases from J, the gap between germline ends came to 22 bases. CDR3 length: 14 residues. Written as DNA, the CDR3 is TGTGCCACCTTTTGGGACCGGAGCTTGGGCGAGCAGTACTTC. Translation gives CATFWDRSLGEQYF.